The clone carrying this T cell receptor (beta chain) was counted once. V gave up 1 base and J gave up 5 bases; unmatched junction bases: 9. Germline CDR1 is SGHDN and CDR2 is FVKESK. The CDR3 loop spans 17 amino acids. The data stem from a study of blood T cell repertoires in COVID-19. About the research overall: Samples taken during acute and convalescent COVID-19 were collected in the United States, Italy and Spain. The cDNA or gDNA used as material had been derived from T cells, B-cell-depleted T cells, or PBMCs.

As handled by the study authors: It was from reference gene primer amplification that nucleated cell counts were estimated. The data were produced by immunoSEQ multiplex PCR, yet TCRdb's version contains in-frame clones alone and is incomplete. That table furnishes V, J and clone size, whereas the DNA furnished D and trimming. The repertoire holds about 82,000 clones, with around 82% as singletons. The sequence derives from a man aged 50-59 years with active or convalescent COVID-19. Material: peripheral blood. The chain joins TRBV14 to TRBJ2-1; 9 nucleotides agree with TRBD2. The CDR3 bases are TGTGCCAGCAGCCAAGTTCCTTGGCGGGGGGGCCACAATGAGCAGTTCTTC. Residues: CASSQVPWRGGHNEQFF.